Each of the 20 T cell receptor beta chains below was sequenced from the same sample in a study of cytotoxic CD8 clonotypes in ibrutinib-treated CLL. Assay used: immunoSEQ multiplex PCR; TCRdb lists only in-frame clones, some missing. This sample has 95,000 to 100,000 clones; 70% to 80% occur once, and the top ten carry about 34%. The sequencing used PBMCs, collected after 12 months of ibrutinib treatment. The receptors stem from a human donor with chronic lymphocytic leukemia.

The chain links TRBV11-3 to TRBJ2-1; either TRBD1 or TRBD2 may supply D (5 bases each). The CDR3 loop spans 16 amino acids. Germline CDR1 SGHNT, CDR2 YENEEA. V lost 5 bases, J lost 5 bases, and 19 bases lay in between. CDR3 region: CASSPIRPRGNNEQFF. Written as DNA, the CDR3 is TGTGCCAGCAGCCCCATCCGGCCCCGGGGCAACAATGAGCAGTTCTTC.

The chain links TRBV11-2 to TRBJ2-6; possible D gene TRBD1, 6 bases. The V end was cut by 5 bases, the J end by 2 bases, with 13 bases between. CDR1 and CDR2 from the germline V gene are SGHAT and FQNNGV. The CDR3 runs 16 residues. Written as DNA, the CDR3 is TGTGCCAGCAGCCAAAGGGCAGGGGCTGGGGCCAACGTCCTGACTTTC. Translated: CASSQRAGAGANVLTF. The variable domain in full, with the rest retrieved from reference TRBV11-2 and TRBJ2-6, is EAGVAQSPRYKIIEKRQSVAFWCNPISGHATLYWYQQILGQGPKLLIQFQNNGVVDDSQLPKDRFSAERLKGVDSTLKIQPAKLEDSAVYLCASSQRAGAGANVLTFGAGSRLTVL.

This clone was recorded a few times. The gene calls are TRBV7-9 and TRBJ2-2, with 9 nucleotides matching TRBD2. V lost 4 bases, J lost 1 base, and 10 bases stayed unmatched. This CDR3 is 18 amino acids long. Looked up from germline, CDR1 is SEHNR and CDR2 is FQNEAQ (reference sequence). The CDR3 sequence: CASSYFWSSGKNTGELFF. The CDR3 region has the DNA TGTGCCAGCAGCTACTTCTGGTCTAGCGGGAAGAACACCGGGGAGCTGTTTTTT.

The chain carries TRBV5-1 and TRBJ1-3; tentative D call: TRBD1 (5 bases). Deletions cut 4 bases from V and 1 base from J, with 9 bases between. The CDR3 is 14 amino acids. Germline values: CDR1 SGHRS, CDR2 YFSETQ. The chain's CDR3 is CASSRGSSGNTIYF. In nucleotides, the CDR3 is TGCGCCAGCAGCCGGGGGTCTTCTGGAAACACCATATATTTT. The full variable domain, with the rest looked up from reference TRBV5-1 and TRBJ1-3, is KAGVTQTPRYLIKTRGQQVTLSCSPISGHRSVSWYQQTPGQGLQFLFEYFSETQRNKGNFPGRFSGRQFSNSRSEMNVSTLELGDSALYLCASSRGSSGNTIYFGEGSWLTVV.

The rearrangement joins TRBV27 to TRBJ2-2; D is possibly TRBD1 (6 bases). The CDR3 loop spans 14 amino acids. V lost 2 bases, J lost 3 bases, and 7 bases lay in between. The germline CDR1 and CDR2 sequences are MNHEY and SMNVEV (reference sequence). The CDR3, as DNA: TGTGCCAGCAGTTTAACAGGGTACACCGGGGAGCTGTTTTTT. Translation gives CASSLTGYTGELFF.

This clone was seen only once. V gene TRBV9 combines with J gene TRBJ2-7, with 9 bases lining up with TRBD1. This CDR3 has 17 residues. The V and J ends lost 0 bases and 5 bases, in that order; junction bases with no gene match: 12. Germline V lookup: CDR1 SGDLS, CDR2 YYNGEE. The chain's CDR3 is CASSVGAEDRGSNEQYF. CDR3 DNA: TGTGCCAGCAGCGTAGGGGCGGAGGACAGGGGTTCCAACGAGCAGTACTTC.

This clone has a handful of counts. The rearrangement joins TRBV2 to TRBJ1-5; 7 positions match TRBD1. CDR1 and CDR2 from the germline V gene are SNHLY and FYNNEI. Trimming removed 5 bases from V and 0 bases from J; junction bases left unmatched: 10. This CDR3 comprises 17 residues. The CDR3 sequence: CASSYQGDLPSNQPQHF. The CDR3 coding sequence is TGTGCCAGCAGTTACCAGGGGGACCTCCCTAGCAATCAGCCCCAGCATTTT.

The chain joins TRBV28 to TRBJ1-6; a possible D gene is TRBD1 (5 bases). There are 16 residues in the CDR3. The germline gives CDR1 MDHEN, CDR2 SYDVKM. V lost 7 bases, J lost 0 bases, and 13 bases lay in between. This CDR3 reads CASKPGGSSYNSPLHF. CDR3 DNA sequence: TGTGCCAGCAAGCCCGGGGGAAGCTCCTATAATTCACCCCTCCACTTT.

The chain links TRBV5-4 to TRBJ2-1; D remains ambiguous. CDR3 size: 12 residues. V lost 2 bases and J 7 bases, leaving 7 bases between the germline ends. Germline CDR1 SGHNT, CDR2 YYREEE (reference sequence). CDR3 loop: CASSFNVNEQFF. The CDR3, as DNA: TGTGCCAGCAGCTTTAACGTAAATGAGCAGTTCTTC.

V is TRBV6-1 and J is TRBJ1-5; D uncertain. Trimming pared 8 bases from V and 5 bases from J, leaving 10 bases between. CDR1 is MNHNS and CDR2 is SASEGT in the germline V gene. This CDR3 is built from 12 residues. The CDR3 DNA reads TGTGCCAGCGGCCGGTTAGATCAGCCCCAGCATTTT. Its translation is CASGRLDQPQHF.

The genes are TRBV7-9 and TRBJ1-6; 7 bases map to TRBD1. The CDR3 is 16 residues long. Germline assignment: CDR1 SEHNR and CDR2 FQNEAQ (reference sequence). V gave up 6 bases and J gave up 6 bases; unmatched junction bases: 11. This CDR3 is CASSFTGESGNSPLHF. The CDR3 DNA sequence: TGTGCCAGCAGTTTTACAGGGGAATCGGGTAATTCACCCCTCCACTTT.

The J gene is TRBJ1-5, the V gene TRBV19; no clear D gene. V shed 1 base and J shed 11 bases, with 9 bases lying between them. This CDR3 is built from 12 residues. Per the germline V gene, CDR1 is LNHDA and CDR2 is SQIVND (reference sequence). CDR3 DNA sequence: TGTGCCAGTAGTATAGGAGGGCTGGCCCAGCATTTT. Protein product: CASSIGGLAQHF.

The V and J genes are TRBV4-1 and TRBJ1-2; the match to TRBD1 covers 9 bases. Germline loops: CDR1 MGHRA, CDR2 YSYEKL. There are 15 residues in the CDR3. With 0 bases clipped from V and 7 bases from J, the junction kept 6 bases outside the gene matches. The CDR3 is CASSQDPDRGAGYTF. The CDR3 nucleotides read TGCGCCAGCAGCCAAGATCCGGACAGGGGTGCTGGCTACACCTTC.

The gene calls are TRBV7-2 and TRBJ1-2; TRBD1 aligns across 7 bases. V lost 2 bases to trimming and J lost 8 bases; unmatched junction nucleotides: 11. The CDR3 totals 15 residues. CDR1 and CDR2 (germline): SGHTA, FQGNSA. This CDR3 reads CASSLSSPGGSGYTF. The CDR3 bases are TGTGCCAGCAGCTTAAGTTCTCCAGGGGGGAGCGGCTACACCTTC.

The gene calls are TRBV23-1 and TRBJ1-5; TRBD1 matches 7 bases. TRBV23-1 falls under the ORF class, with uncertain function. Trimming cost V 0 bases and J 5 bases; bases outside gene matches: 7. The CDR3 is 16 amino acids. The DNA of the CDR3 is TGCGCCAGCAGTCAATCTCCCAGGGGGGAGGATCAGCCCCAGCATTTT. Its protein product is CASSQSPRGEDQPQHF.

The chain couples TRBV18 to TRBJ2-1; D is uncertain. Trimming cost V 2 bases and J 5 bases, with 7 bases left between them. The germline gives CDR1 KGHSH, CDR2 LQKENI. The CDR3 totals 13 residues. The CDR3 region has the DNA TGTGCCAGCTCACCATTTACAGACAATGAGCAGTTCTTC. This translates into CASSPFTDNEQFF.

J is TRBJ1-5 and V is TRBV19; no definite D call. With 5 bases removed from V and 5 bases from J, the gap between germline ends came to 10 bases. This CDR3 is 13 amino acids long. Germline assignment: CDR1 LNHDA and CDR2 SQIVND (reference sequence). CDR3 coding DNA: TGTGCCAGTAGTGGACGGCCTTATCAGCCCCAGCATTTT. Protein sequence: CASSGRPYQPQHF.

The chain is built from TRBV11-1 and TRBJ2-5, with D possibly TRBD1 on 6 matching bases. The germline CDR1 and CDR2 sequences are SGHAT and FQDESV (reference sequence). V lost 3 bases and J lost 4, with 15 bases in between. CDR3 length: 15 residues. This CDR3 reads CASSLEPRGGETQYF. CDR3 bases: TGTGCCAGCAGCTTGGAACCCAGGGGCGGAGAGACCCAGTACTTC. The full variable domain, with the rest looked up from reference TRBV11-1 and TRBJ2-5, is EAEVAQSPRYKITEKSQAVAFWCDPISGHATLYWYRQILGQGPELLVQFQDESVVDDSQLPKDRFSAERLKGVDSTLKIQPAELGDSAMYLCASSLEPRGGETQYFGPGTRLLVL.

The V gene is TRBV5-5, the J gene TRBJ1-1; the D gene is possibly TRBD1 (6 bases). Germline CDR1 is SGHKS and CDR2 is YYEKEE (reference sequence). The CDR3 has 13 amino acids. The V end was cut by 4 bases, the J end by 9 bases, with 16 bases between. In DNA form, the CDR3 reads TGTGCCAGCAGCGAGGCGGGGGGGCGACAAGCTTTCTTT. Its protein is CASSEAGGRQAFF.

The J gene is TRBJ2-3, the V gene TRBV5-1, with a weak D call TRBD1 (6 bases). V was pared by 2 bases and J by 2 bases, with 9 bases between. Germline CDR1 and CDR2: SGHRS and YFSETQ. The CDR3 covers 14 residues. CDR3 protein: CASSFGQPTDTQYF. DNA for the CDR3: TGCGCCAGCAGCTTCGGACAGCCCACAGATACGCAGTATTTT.